This T cell receptor beta chain was captured in a study of blood T cell repertoires in COVID-19. Across the study: The United States, Italy and Spain supplied acute and convalescent COVID-19 samples. Sources were T cells, B-cell-depleted T cells, or PBMCs; the material itself was cDNA or gDNA.

Authors' analysis steps: Quantification of nucleated cells was approximated via reference gene primer amplification. TCRdb's copy holds only in-frame clones and misses some; the assay was immunoSEQ multiplex PCR. For V, J and clone size, that table is used; D and trimming come from the DNA. Of 290,000 or so clones in the sample, 90% are singletons; the top ten hold 3.5% to 5%. Those who participated ranged in age from about 18 to 89 years and resided in about 24 US areas. Sample: PBMCs or T cells enriched from blood (not recorded which). The sequence came from a woman between 18 and 29 years old with acute COVID-19.

The chain's CDR3 is CASSWDRGLGTEAFF. For the CDR3, the DNA is TGTGCCAGTAGCTGGGACAGGGGGCTGGGGACTGAAGCTTTCTTT. This chain joins TRBV19 and TRBJ1-1; 12 bases are a match to TRBD1. J was trimmed by 5 bases and V by 6 bases; bases with no gene match: 7. CDR1 is LNHDA and CDR2 is SQIVND in the germline V gene (reference sequence). The CDR3 contains 15 residues.